The 8 T cell receptor beta chains in this list originate from one sample, sequenced in a study of blood T cell repertoires in COVID-19 (TCRdb year 2020). Library prep was done by the immunoSEQ multiplex PCR assay. TCRdb provides this immuneACCESS table in a form limited to in-frame rearrangements. Some clones are lacking; in checked studies, under half of them reflect an unresolved V gene, and why the rest are absent is not known. For this sample the table gives about 430,000 clones, of which roughly 88% were detected only once. The biggest ten clones account for about 1.5% of the sample. Sequenced: PBMCs or T cells enriched from blood (not recorded which). Every receptor here comes from a young woman who had been exposed to COVID-19.

The chain recombines TRBV24-1 with TRBJ2-5; D unclear. Trimming pared 3 bases from V and 2 bases from J, leaving 9 bases between. The CDR3 extends over 14 amino acids. The germline V gene has CDR1 KGHDR and CDR2 SFDVKD. CDR3: CATSDAARQETQYF. In nucleotides, the CDR3 is TGTGCCACCAGTGATGCGGCCAGACAAGAGACCCAGTACTTC.

This clone was seen a few times. The rearrangement uses TRBV24-1 and TRBJ2-2; D may be TRBD2 (7 bases). The V and J ends lost 4 bases and 3 bases respectively, with 26 bases between them. Per germline, CDR1 KGHDR and CDR2 SFDVKD. This CDR3 has 20 amino acids. CDR3 coding DNA: TGTGCCACCAGTGACGGGGGGCGTAATTATCGCGGTAAGGACACCGGGGAGCTGTTTTTT. Its translation is CATSDGGRNYRGKDTGELFF.

The CDR3 DNA is TGTGCCAGCAAAGGGGCCGCAGGGTATGGCTACACCTTC. Encoded protein: CASKGAAGYGYTF. This chain uses TRBV7-8 with TRBJ1-2; TRBD1 is a possible D gene (5 bases). This CDR3 contains 13 residues. Germline CDR1 reads SGHVS; CDR2 reads FQNEAQ. V was cut by 7 bases and J by 5 bases, with 14 bases left in between.

The genes are TRBV3-1 (or the pseudogene TRBV3-2) and TRBJ2-2, with TRBD2 matching over 9 bases. The V gene end was trimmed by 4 bases and the J gene end by 2 bases; junction bases not matched to a gene: 2. There are 15 residues in the CDR3. From germline, CDR1 is LGHDT and CDR2 YNNKEL (reference sequence). Here the CDR3 DNA reads TGTGCCAGCAGCCGCGGGGGGGTTAACACCGGGGAGCTGTTTTTT. This translates into CASSRGGVNTGELFF.

The CDR3 loop is CASSQDRGTSGRGLYEQYF. For the CDR3, the DNA is TGCGCCAGCAGCCAAGATCGTGGGACTAGCGGGAGAGGACTATACGAGCAGTACTTC. This rearrangement joins TRBV4-1 to TRBJ2-7; 14 nucleotides agree with TRBD2. Trimming took 0 bases from V and 4 from J; bases not matched to a gene: 11. Germline V gene lookup returns CDR1 MGHRA and CDR2 YSYEKL. The CDR3 spans 19 residues.

The rearrangement joins TRBV19 to TRBJ2-5, with D possibly matching TRBD1 (5 bases). The CDR3 covers 14 residues. V dropped 6 bases and J dropped 1 base, with 12 bases sitting between them. Germline CDR1 is LNHDA and CDR2 is SQIVND (reference sequence). CDR3 residues: CASSPRQFQETQYF. The CDR3 DNA follows: TGTGCCAGTAGCCCAAGACAGTTCCAAGAGACCCAGTACTTC. The complete variable domain, with remaining parts taken from reference TRBV19 and TRBJ2-5, reads DGGITQSPKYLFRKEGQNVTLSCEQNLNHDAMYWYRQDPGQGLRLIYYSQIVNDFQKGDIAEGYSVSREKKESFPLTVTSAQKNPTAFYLCASSPRQFQETQYFGPGTRLLVL.

The chain uses TRBV2 and TRBJ1-2, with 12 nucleotides matching TRBD1. The V and J ends lost 4 bases and 8 bases, in that order; junction bases with no gene match: 2. The germline V gene encodes CDR1 SNHLY and CDR2 FYNNEI. The CDR3 has 13 amino acids. The DNA for the CDR3 is TGTGCCAGCAGTGGGGACAGGGGGCGAGGCTACACCTTC. Amino acids: CASSGDRGRGYTF.

Note on this clone: The sample carries other DNA sequences with the same CDR3. The gene calls are TRBV5-1 and TRBJ2-7, with 7 nucleotides matching TRBD1. This CDR3 contains 12 residues. Germline loops: CDR1 SGHRS, CDR2 YFSETQ. V was pared by 1 base and J by 7 bases, with 2 bases of the junction left unmatched. CDR3 DNA sequence: TGCGCCAGCAGCTTGACAGGGGAGGAGCAGTACTTC. Translating it yields CASSLTGEEQYF.